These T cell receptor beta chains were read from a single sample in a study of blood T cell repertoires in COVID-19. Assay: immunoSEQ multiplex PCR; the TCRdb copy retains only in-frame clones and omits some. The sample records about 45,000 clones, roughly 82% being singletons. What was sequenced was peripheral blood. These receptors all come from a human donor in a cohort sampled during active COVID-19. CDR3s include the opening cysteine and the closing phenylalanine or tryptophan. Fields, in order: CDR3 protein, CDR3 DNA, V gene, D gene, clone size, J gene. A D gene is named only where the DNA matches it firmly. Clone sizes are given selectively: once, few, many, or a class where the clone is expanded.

CASSLVGAGYEQYF,TGTGCCAGCAGTCTAGTAGGGGCTGGCTACGAGCAGTACTTC,TRBV28,-,-,TRBJ2-7
CASSQFSGTSGSSHEQYF,TGCGCCAGCAGCCAGTTTTCCGGGACTAGCGGGAGCAGCCACGAGCAGTACTTC,TRBV4-1,TRBD2,-,TRBJ2-7
CASSLDSRYEQYF,TGCGCCAGCAGCTTGGACAGTCGCTACGAGCAGTACTTC,TRBV5-1,-,-,TRBJ2-7
CASSLAGFSYNEQFF,TGTGCCAGCAGCTTAGCGGGTTTCTCCTACAATGAGCAGTTCTTC,TRBV5-8,-,-,TRBJ2-1
CASRAAAGGGYTF,TGCGCCAGCAGAGCCGCAGCGGGGGGTGGCTACACCTTC,TRBV5-1,-,-,TRBJ1-2
CSVEKQGNTGELFF,TGCAGCGTTGAAAAACAGGGGAACACCGGGGAGCTGTTTTTT,TRBV29-1,-,once,TRBJ2-2
CASSLGGSGANQPQHF,TGTGCCAGCAGCTTGGGTGGGTCAGGGGCAAATCAGCCCCAGCATTTT,TRBV5-5,-,-,TRBJ1-5
CASSLTGGEFTGELFF,TGTGCCAGCAGCTTAACAGGGGGGGAGTTCACCGGGGAGCTGTTTTTT,TRBV5-4,-,-,TRBJ2-2
CASSLAPGQGSSYNEQFF,TGTGCCAGCAGCTTAGCACCCGGACAGGGGAGCTCCTACAATGAGCAGTTCTTC,TRBV7-9,TRBD1,-,TRBJ2-1
CASSPQGDGQETQYF,TGTGCCAGCTCACCACAGGGGGACGGTCAAGAGACCCAGTACTTC,TRBV18,-,-,TRBJ2-5
CASARDRGYNEQFF,TGTGCCAGCGCCCGGGACAGGGGCTACAATGAGCAGTTCTTC,TRBV7-9,TRBD1,-,TRBJ2-1
CASSEPGLTFANTGELFF,TGCGCCAGCAGTGAGCCGGGACTTACATTCGCGAACACCGGGGAGCTGTTTTTT,TRBV10-1,-,-,TRBJ2-2
CASSQEVRLATDTQYF,TGTGCCAGCAGCCAAGAGGTGAGACTAGCCACAGATACGCAGTATTTT,TRBV3-1/TRBV3-2,TRBD2,-,TRBJ2-3
CASMQGRGTGELFF,TGTGCCAGTATGCAGGGTCGAGGCACCGGGGAGCTGTTTTTT,TRBV19,-,-,TRBJ2-2
CASSLGTGVYEQYF,TGTGCCAGCAGCTTAGGGACAGGGGTCTACGAGCAGTACTTC,TRBV7-2,TRBD1,-,TRBJ2-7
CASSAEIWSPEAFF,TGTGCCAGCTCAGCAGAGATATGGAGCCCTGAAGCTTTCTTT,TRBV18,-,-,TRBJ1-1
CASSEAGGAGQPQHF,TGTGCCAGCAGTGAAGCAGGGGGGGCTGGCCAGCCCCAGCATTTT,TRBV6-1,-,-,TRBJ1-5
CASLSGTDWEQFF,TGCGCCAGCCTTAGCGGGACCGACTGGGAGCAGTTCTTC,TRBV10-2,TRBD2,-,TRBJ2-1
CASSQERRGLDTQYF,TGCGCCAGCAGTCAAGAGAGGCGAGGGTTGGATACGCAGTATTTT,TRBV5-1,-,-,TRBJ2-3
CASSPSQRGQETQYF,TGCGCCAGCAGCCCCTCTCAGCGGGGCCAAGAGACCCAGTACTTC,TRBV5-1,TRBD2,-,TRBJ2-5
CASSPRTGRDNEQFF,TGTGCCAGCTCACCACGAACGGGTCGGGACAATGAGCAGTTCTTC,TRBV18,-,-,TRBJ2-1
CASSPPRGLGEQYF,TGTGCCAGCAGCCCCCCCCGGGGATTGGGGGAGCAGTACTTC,TRBV11-3,-,-,TRBJ2-7
CASSEAHLAGGYEQYF,TGTGCCAGCAGTGAAGCGCACCTAGCGGGAGGTTACGAGCAGTACTTC,TRBV6-1,TRBD2,-,TRBJ2-7
CASSQIQGGPSSTDTQYF,TGTGCCAGCAGCCAAATCCAGGGTGGGCCCTCTAGCACAGATACGCAGTATTTT,TRBV3-1/TRBV3-2,-,-,TRBJ2-3
CASRSGQTGEQYF,TGTGCCAGCAGGTCAGGACAGACGGGAGAGCAGTACTTC,TRBV28,-,once,TRBJ2-7
CATSDWGGTDTQYF,TGTGCCACCAGTGATTGGGGGGGCACAGATACGCAGTATTTT,TRBV24-1,-,-,TRBJ2-3
CASSDSRGCNQPQHF,TGTGCCAGCAGTGACTCACGGGGTTGCAATCAGCCCCAGCATTTT,TRBV6-4,-,-,TRBJ1-5
CAISGAGGNQPQHF,TGTGCCATCAGTGGGGCAGGGGGCAATCAGCCCCAGCATTTT,TRBV10-3,-,-,TRBJ1-5
CASVDRGQGPATQYF,TGTGCCAGCGTAGACAGGGGGCAAGGGCCGGCGACCCAGTACTTC,TRBV25-1,TRBD1,-,TRBJ2-5
CAISARDSPEQYF,TGTGCCATCAGTGCCCGGGACTCCCCCGAGCAGTACTTC,TRBV10-3,-,-,TRBJ2-7
CASSSGQEDGYTF,TGTGCCAGCAGTTCGGGACAGGAGGATGGCTACACCTTC,TRBV28,TRBD1,-,TRBJ1-2